This T cell receptor beta chain is from a study of OX40 agonist ivuxolimab in advanced cancers. The table came from immunoSEQ multiplex PCR; TCRdb's copy has only in-frame clones and leaves some out. This table holds tens of thousands of clones, 88% found once. V was clipped by 4 bases and J by 3 bases; unmatched bases: 2. Germline V gene sequence: CDR1 SGHVS, CDR2 FNYEAQ. This CDR3 is 15 amino acids long. General study results and limits: In the 0.1 to 3.0 mg/kg range, CD4+ and CD8+ blood T cells had expanded clonally by week 6. Clonal expansion was among the lowest in partial responders at 0.1-3.0 mg/kg, especially CD8+.

As for this clone: Its antigen is unknown.

The sample in question was CD4+ or CD8+ T cells sorted from blood, obtained in a trial of the OX40 agonist ivuxolimab. This chain links TRBV7-6 with TRBJ2-2; the match to TRBD2 covers 10 bases. The origin of this receptor is an adult with an advanced solid tumor such as melanoma, head and neck, liver or kidney cancer. The CDR3 is CASSSSGRDTGELFF. The CDR3 DNA follows: TGTGCCAGCAGCTCCAGCGGGAGGGACACCGGGGAGCTGTTTTTT. The whole variable domain, filled in from reference TRBV7-6 and TRBJ2-2, reads GAGVSQSPRYKVTKRGQDVALRCDPISGHVSLYWYRQALGQGPEFLTYFNYEAQQDKSGLPNDRFSAERPEGSISTLTIQRTEQRDSAMYRCASSSSGRDTGELFFGEGSRLTVL.